The 14 T cell receptor beta chains below come from one sample, sequenced in a study of blood T cell repertoires in COVID-19. Sequencing was performed with immunoSEQ multiplex PCR; in TCRdb, only in-frame clones are kept and a portion is missing. Altogether some 90,000 clones are present, roughly 80% being singletons, with the ten largest covering 9.5% to 13%. The sequenced sample consisted of peripheral blood. The receptor set was obtained from a man aged 65 to 85 with active or convalescent COVID-19.

The chain joins TRBV18 to TRBJ1-2, with no clear D. The germline gives CDR1 KGHSH, CDR2 LQKENI. The V and J ends lost 2 bases and 5 bases respectively, with 9 bases between them. There are 13 residues in the CDR3. This CDR3 is CASSPNTEYGYTF. The CDR3 nucleotides are TGTGCCAGCTCACCAAATACAGAATATGGCTACACCTTC. Complete variable domain (other parts from reference TRBV18 and TRBJ1-2): NAGVMQNPRHLVRRRGQEARLRCSPMKGHSHVYWYRQLPEEGLKFMVYLQKENIIDESGMPKERFSAEFPKEGPSILRIQQVVRGDSAAYFCASSPNTEYGYTFGSGTRLTVV.

Concerning this clone: A much larger clonotype is one base distant, so this may be a read error. The chain employs TRBV2 and TRBJ1-1; D is perhaps TRBD1 (6 bases). The CDR3 spans 13 residues. V was clipped by 7 bases and J by 1 base, with 10 bases between them. CDR1 and CDR2 from the germline V gene are SNHLY and FYNNEI. For the CDR3, the DNA is TGTGCCAGCACCCAGGACAGGAACACTGAAGCTTTCTTT. This sequence encodes CASTQDRNTEAFF.

The chain is built from TRBV20-1 and TRBJ2-5; D call uncertain. The V end was cut by 3 bases, the J end by 5 bases, with 16 bases between. The CDR3 totals 14 residues. Germline V gene sequence: CDR1 DFQATT, CDR2 SNEGSKA (reference sequence). The CDR3 DNA reads TGCAGTGCTAGTCGAAGAGTCCCCGCGGAGACCCAGTACTTC. Translated: CSASRRVPAETQYF.

The CDR3 sequence: CASHSQAGGPRANYGYTF. CDR3 bases: TGTGCCAGCCACTCCCAGGCGGGGGGGCCCCGGGCTAACTATGGCTACACCTTC. The V call is TRBV2, the J call TRBJ1-2; tentative D call: TRBD1 (6 bases). Germline assignment: CDR1 SNHLY and CDR2 FYNNEI. The V and J ends lost 8 bases and 0 bases respectively, with 25 bases between them. This CDR3 region has 18 residues.

The chain is built from TRBV5-6 and TRBJ1-5; 8 bases agree with TRBD1. The length of the CDR3 is 15 residues. V dropped 1 base and J dropped 8; count of bases not matched to a gene: 8. The germline gives CDR1 SGHDT, CDR2 YYEEEE. The CDR3 spells CASSLWGTGGEPQHF. CDR3 DNA sequence: TGTGCCAGCAGCTTGTGGGGAACAGGGGGTGAGCCCCAGCATTTT.

J is TRBJ2-7 and V is TRBV5-4; possible D gene TRBD1, 5 bases. The CDR3 sequence is 16 residues long. V was clipped by 2 bases and J by 4 bases, with 19 bases between them. CDR1 and CDR2 (germline): SGHNT, YYREEE (reference sequence). The CDR3 coding sequence is TGTGCCAGCAGCTTACAACGTGGGGCACCGGCATACGAGCAGTACTTC. It translates to CASSLQRGAPAYEQYF.

This chain joins TRBV19 and TRBJ1-2; a weak D match, TRBD1 (5 bases). The CDR3 extends over 12 amino acids. Germline V gene data show CDR1 as LNHDA and CDR2 as SQIVND (reference sequence). V dropped 7 bases and J dropped 6 bases, with 12 bases sitting between them. The CDR3 is CASITGTHGYTF. The CDR3 DNA reads TGTGCCAGTATTACAGGAACCCATGGCTACACCTTC.

The chain is built from TRBV7-3 and TRBJ1-5, with a tentative D call TRBD1 (5 bases). The CDR3 length is 13 residues. The V gene's germline CDR1 is SGHTA and CDR2 FQGTGA. With 2 bases removed from V and 4 bases from J, the gap between germline ends came to 6 bases. This CDR3 is CASSLDSNQPQHF. The CDR3, as DNA: TGTGCCAGCAGCTTAGACAGTAATCAGCCCCAGCATTTT. Full variable domain (rest looked up from reference TRBV7-3 and TRBJ1-5): GAGVSQTPSNKVTEKGKYVELRCDPISGHTALYWYRQSLGQGPEFLIYFQGTGAADDSGLPNDRFFAVRPEGSVSTLKIQRTERGDSAVYLCASSLDSNQPQHFGDGTRLSIL.

This clone was detected a few times. The gene calls are TRBV9 and TRBJ1-5; D is perhaps TRBD1 (5 bases). This CDR3 has 14 residues. Germline V gene sequence: CDR1 SGDLS, CDR2 YYNGEE. V shed 2 bases and J shed 3 bases, with 9 bases lying between them. The CDR3, as DNA: TGTGCCAGCAGCGTCGGGGGGTCCAATCAGCCCCAGCATTTT. It translates to CASSVGGSNQPQHF.

This clone appeared a few times. CDR3 DNA: TGTGCCAGCAGCCCGACTCGAGGGTCCTACGAGCAGTACTTC. This codes for CASSPTRGSYEQYF. This chain connects TRBV6-2 or TRBV6-3 to TRBJ2-7; a weak D match, TRBD2 (5 bases). Looked up from germline, CDR1 is MNHEY and CDR2 is SVGEGT. There are 14 residues in the CDR3. V was clipped by 6 bases and J by 1 base, with 13 bases between them.

The chain combines TRBV19 with TRBJ1-1; D is undetermined. Per germline, CDR1 LNHDA and CDR2 SQIVND (reference sequence). The CDR3 loop spans 15 amino acids. V was pared by 5 bases and J by 5 bases, with 18 bases between. For the CDR3, the DNA is TGTGCCAGTAGTCCCACATCGGGGTGGGTGACTGAAGCTTTCTTT. Protein: CASSPTSGWVTEAFF.

The chain recombines TRBV13 with TRBJ2-3, with D perhaps TRBD2 (6 bases). CDR3 length: 13 residues. V dropped 5 bases and J dropped 3 bases, with 9 bases sitting between them. The V gene's germline CDR1 is PRHDT and CDR2 FYEKMQ (reference sequence). DNA of the CDR3: TGTGCCAGCAGCCCCGGGAGAACAGATACGCAGTATTTT. It is translated as CASSPGRTDTQYF.

V usage is TRBV10-3 and J usage is TRBJ2-2, with 11 bases identical to TRBD1. The trim removed 6 bases at V and 2 bases at J, leaving 5 bases unmatched. CDR1 ENHRY and CDR2 SYGVKD come from the germline V gene. There are 16 residues in the CDR3. The CDR3 DNA follows: TGTGCCATCAGCTACGGACAGGGGGCAAACACCGGGGAGCTGTTTTTT. Translating it yields CAISYGQGANTGELFF.

This rearrangement joins TRBV19 to TRBJ1-1; D is possibly TRBD1 (5 bases). The germline CDR1 and CDR2 sequences are LNHDA and SQIVND (reference sequence). The CDR3 is made up of 14 amino acids. V was pared by 6 bases and J by 6 bases, with 17 bases between. CDR3 in DNA: TGTGCCAGTAGCGGGGGTTCTGGGATCCCTGAAGCTTTCTTT. Translated, it gives CASSGGSGIPEAFF.